This T cell receptor (beta chain) comes out of a study of naive and memory T cell subsets. Amplification of ligated cDNA took four PCR rounds with SP2 and nested alpha and beta constant primers. Blood and skin TCR RNA was reverse transcribed with alpha and beta constant primers. TCRdb called the 5' RACE reads again in MiXCR, with one record for every CDR3 protein. This sample has about 56,000 distinct CDR3 sequences; roughly 7.5% occur once, and the top ten carry over 8%. J was trimmed by 1 base and V by 4 bases; bases with no gene match: 6. Germline CDR1 reads MDHEN; CDR2 reads SYDVKM. The CDR3 is made up of 15 amino acids. An oligonucleotide containing a UMI was ligated to the 3' end of TCR cDNA. Whole blood, 2.5 ml, came from adult healthy volunteers. This clonotype was detected many times.

The chain is built from TRBV28 and TRBJ1-1; 7 positions match TRBD1. The sequence came from a female donor in good health. The CDR3 loop reads CASSSSGTANTEAFF. CDR3 nucleotides: TGTGCCAGCAGTTCCTCCGGGACAGCGAACACTGAAGCTTTCTTT.